This T cell receptor beta chain is from a study of blood T cell repertoires in COVID-19. At the level of the study: COVID-19 samples collected from the United States, Italy and Spain covered acute and convalescent phases.

Clones were sequenced by immunoSEQ multiplex PCR, and TCRdb holds only the in-frame ones, with some missing. The sample includes more than 250,000 clones, 87% of them seen just once. Germline CDR1 LGHDT, CDR2 YNNKEL (reference sequence). The CDR3 totals 12 residues. V gave up 0 bases and J gave up 10 bases, with 9 bases separating them. This clonotype was sampled from a woman aged 25 to 39 who had recovered from COVID-19. The sample taken for sequencing was PBMCs or T cells enriched from blood (not recorded which). The V call is TRBV3-1 (or the pseudogene TRBV3-2), the J call TRBJ1-1; D not certain. CDR3 loop: CASSQDLHGAFF. In DNA, the CDR3 is TGTGCCAGCAGCCAAGATCTTCACGGAGCTTTCTTT.